Below, 20 T cell receptor beta chains from the same sample are listed, as sequenced in a study of T cells in Graves' hyperthyroidism and ophthalmopathy. RNA transcripts were the template for amplifying TCR beta CDR3 regions. TCR CDR3 underwent first-round RT-PCR with the HTBI primer set. TCRdb re-called the multiplex PCR reads with MiXCR, one entry per CDR3 protein. Of about 300,000 distinct CDR3 sequences in the sample, roughly 15% were seen once. The specimen was blood. The receptors here all came from a middle-aged woman with Graves' hyperthyroidism.

The table lists this clonotype with many counts. V usage is TRBV20-1 and J usage is TRBJ2-3; D remains unclear. Deletions cut 0 bases from V and 2 bases from J, with 9 bases between. From germline, CDR1 is DFQATT and CDR2 SNEGSKA (reference sequence). This CDR3 comprises 14 residues. The CDR3 loop reads CSARDGRSTDTQYF. CDR3 nucleotide sequence: TGCAGTGCTAGAGATGGACGGTCCACAGATACGCAGTATTTT.

The chain links TRBV9 to TRBJ1-5; TRBD1 might be the D (5 bases). Looked up from germline, CDR1 is SGDLS and CDR2 is YYNGEE. This CDR3 spans 14 amino acids. Trimming removed 3 bases from V and 4 bases from J, with 11 bases in between. CDR3 sequence (DNA): TGTGCCAGCAGCGGGGGACGGTTAAATCAGCCCCAGCATTTT. This codes for CASSGGRLNQPQHF.

The table lists this clonotype with many counts. Mismatch with germline at one junction end may stem from a read error. The rearrangement uses TRBV20-1 and TRBJ2-3, with 7 bases identical to TRBD2. Germline V gene data show CDR1 as DFQATT and CDR2 as SNEGSKA (reference sequence). This CDR3 has 14 amino acids. The CDR3 sequence is CSARGLVSTDTQYF. As DNA, the CDR3 is TGCAGTGCCAGAGGACTAGTTAGCACAGATACGCAGTATTTT.

This clonotype was seen ten or more times. The chain uses TRBV6-1 and TRBJ2-7, with D possibly matching TRBD1 (6 bases). The V end lost 4 bases, the J end lost 1 base, and 11 bases lay between the germline ends. Germline V gives CDR1 MNHNS, CDR2 SASEGT. This CDR3 spans 14 amino acids. The CDR3: CASSGRDNSYEQYF. The CDR3 DNA follows: TGTGCCAGCAGTGGCCGGGACAATTCCTACGAGCAGTACTTC.

This clonotype has just a few counts. V and J are TRBV7-2 and TRBJ2-6; tentatively, D is TRBD1 or TRBD2 (5 bases each). From germline, CDR1 is SGHTA and CDR2 FQGNSA. The V and J ends lost 5 bases and 0 bases respectively, with 11 bases between them. The CDR3 runs 16 residues. CDR3 loop: CASSRGGGSGANVLTF. CDR3 DNA: TGTGCCAGCAGCCGGGGTGGGGGCTCTGGGGCCAACGTCCTGACTTTC.

At least ten counts were recorded for this clonotype. The genes are TRBV7-9 and TRBJ2-3; 12 nucleotides agree with TRBD2. From germline, CDR1 is SEHNR and CDR2 FQNEAQ (reference sequence). V was pared by 3 bases and J by 0 bases, with 4 bases of the junction left unmatched. This CDR3 is 17 amino acids long. The CDR3 reads CASSFTSGRPSTDTQYF. The CDR3 nucleotides are TGTGCCAGCAGCTTTACTAGCGGGAGGCCGAGCACAGATACGCAGTATTTT. Variable domain in full (rest from reference TRBV7-9 and TRBJ2-3): DTGVSQNPRHKITKRGQNVTFRCDPISEHNRLYWYRQTLGQGPEFLTYFQNEAQLEKSRLLSDRFSAERPKGSFSTLEIQRTEQGDSAMYLCASSFTSGRPSTDTQYFGPGTRLTVL.

This rearrangement joins TRBV3-1 to TRBJ1-2; 8 bases align to TRBD1. The CDR3 length is 16 residues. Germline-derived CDR1 and CDR2 are LGHDT and YNNKEL (reference sequence). V lost 4 bases to trimming and J lost 7 bases; unmatched junction nucleotides: 14. The CDR3 bases are TGTGCCAGCAGCCGCGGGCCCGCAGGGGGCGCGGGTGGCTACACCTTC. This gives the protein CASSRGPAGGAGGYTF.

With regard to this clonotype: A much larger clone is a single base away; this may be a read error. The genes are TRBV11-2 and TRBJ2-5; D might be TRBD2 (6 bases). Trimming took off 5 bases at V and 3 bases at J, with 19 bases between the two ends. This CDR3 has 16 amino acids. The germline gives CDR1 SGHAT, CDR2 FQNNGV. The CDR3 region is CASSPPFGGDEETQYF. In nucleotides, the CDR3 is TGTGCCAGCAGCCCCCCCTTCGGAGGGGATGAAGAGACCCAGTACTTC.

This sequence joins TRBV29-1 and TRBJ2-3, with TRBD2 as a possible D gene (5 bases). V lost 4 bases to trimming and J lost 1 base, with 12 bases between them. This CDR3 region has 14 residues. The germline CDR1 and CDR2 sequences are SQVTM and ANQGSEA. CDR3 DNA sequence: TGCAGCGTTGTATCGGGGAGAGGCACAGATACGCAGTATTTT. It yields the protein CSVVSGRGTDTQYF.

The J gene is TRBJ2-1, the V gene TRBV7-9; D not certain. This CDR3 has 14 amino acids. Trimming stripped 5 bases from V and 7 bases from J, with 15 bases between. The germline CDR1 and CDR2 sequences are SEHNR and FQNEAQ (reference sequence). In nucleotides, the CDR3 is TGTGCCAGCAGCCCTCCCCGAGGAATAAATGAGCAGTTCTTC. This codes for CASSPPRGINEQFF.

V usage is TRBV7-6 and J usage is TRBJ2-4, with 10 bases lining up with TRBD1. This CDR3 has 16 amino acids. The V gene's germline CDR1 is SGHVS and CDR2 FNYEAQ. V dropped 4 bases and J dropped 4; count of bases not matched to a gene: 7. CDR3 nucleotides: TGTGCCAGCAGCTGGGGACAGGGGAGGGGGAAAAACATTCAGTACTTC. The encoded protein is CASSWGQGRGKNIQYF.

This clonotype showed up just a few times. It may be a read error: a sequence one base away is much more abundant. The chain uses TRBV6-2 or TRBV6-3 and TRBJ1-1; 7 bases agree with TRBD1. Germline trimming cut 7 bases from V and 4 bases from J; bases unmatched to any gene: 9. This CDR3 has 14 amino acids. The germline V gene has CDR1 MNHEY and CDR2 SVGEGT. CDR3 loop: CASILDRQSTEAFF. The CDR3 bases are TGTGCCAGCATCTTGGACAGGCAAAGCACTGAAGCTTTCTTT.

This clonotype was counted at least ten times. The chain is built from TRBV29-1 and TRBJ2-3; the match to TRBD2 covers 9 bases. The V gene's germline CDR1 is SQVTM and CDR2 ANQGSEA. This CDR3 region has 12 residues. The junction had 1 base not matched to a gene; V was cut back by 7 bases and J by 2 bases. CDR3 amino acids: CSGLADTDTQYF. DNA for the CDR3: TGCAGCGGACTAGCGGACACAGATACGCAGTATTTT.

In its sample, this clonotype was seen many times. The chain couples TRBV7-9 to TRBJ2-3; D perhaps matches TRBD2 (6 bases). V was shortened by 0 bases and J by 9 bases, with 22 bases between the two germline ends. CDR3 length: 17 residues. Germline V CDR1 and CDR2: SEHNR, FQNEAQ (reference sequence). The CDR3 coding sequence is TGTGCCAGCAGCTTAGCGTACCAGGGTACAATGGGGAGGACGCAGTATTTT. This codes for CASSLAYQGTMGRTQYF.

This clonotype was observed many times. The chain has TRBV3-1 and TRBJ2-1, with D possibly TRBD2 on 5 matching bases. The germline V and J ends were trimmed by 3 bases and 9 bases, with 12 bases remaining between them. CDR3 length equals 13 residues. CDR1 and CDR2 (germline): LGHDT, YNNKEL (reference sequence). The CDR3 reads CASSHLAVGEQFF. CDR3 DNA sequence: TGTGCCAGCAGCCACCTAGCCGTGGGTGAGCAGTTCTTC.

V and J are TRBV7-8 and TRBJ1-2, with D tentatively TRBD1 (5 bases). The V end was cut by 5 bases, the J end by 8 bases, with 15 bases between. The CDR3 is 13 residues long. Germline lookup yields CDR1 SGHVS and CDR2 FQNEAQ. CDR3 in DNA: TGTGCCAGCAGCGCTCGGGGACTTCGAGGCTACACCTTC. It yields the protein CASSARGLRGYTF.

This clonotype was counted only a few times. The chain has TRBV18 and TRBJ1-3; D gene uncertain. Germline values: CDR1 KGHSH, CDR2 LQKENI. V gave up 8 bases and J gave up 3 bases, with 17 bases separating them. The CDR3 spans 15 residues. CDR3 protein: CASRREGGIGNTIYF. The CDR3 DNA reads as TGTGCCAGCCGACGAGAGGGAGGTATTGGAAACACCATATATTTT.

This clonotype was picked up many times. This chain joins TRBV28 and TRBJ2-2, with a weak D call TRBD2 (6 bases). Germline values: CDR1 MDHEN, CDR2 SYDVKM. Trimming shortened V by 2 bases and J by 4 bases, and 14 bases separated the two germline ends. The CDR3 extends over 16 amino acids. CDR3 bases: TGTGCCAGCAGTTTAGGCTCGGCGGGAAGCACCGGGGAGCTGTTTTTT. Translated: CASSLGSAGSTGELFF.

The J gene is TRBJ2-7, the V gene TRBV20-1; 14 bases match TRBD2. CDR3 length equals 19 residues. Trimming cost V 3 bases and J 0 bases; bases outside gene matches: 13. Germline values: CDR1 DFQATT, CDR2 SNEGSKA (reference sequence). The CDR3 loop is CSARARGTSGREGSYEQYF. As DNA, the CDR3 is TGCAGTGCTAGGGCCCGAGGGACTAGCGGGAGAGAGGGCTCCTACGAGCAGTACTTC.

This clonotype occurred many times. The genes are TRBV7-9 and TRBJ2-5, with TRBD2 as a possible D gene (6 bases). V was clipped by 4 bases and J by 5 bases, with 17 bases between them. The germline gives CDR1 SEHNR, CDR2 FQNEAQ (reference sequence). This CDR3 spans 15 amino acids. The CDR3 coding sequence is TGTGCCAGCAGCTCGGGAGAGCCGATGGTGGAGACCCAGTACTTC. Translation gives CASSSGEPMVETQYF.